This TCR beta chain derives from a study of PD-L1 blockade in urothelial cancer. Study in general: The year 2014 saw patients start atezolizumab, 1,200 mg intravenously every 3 weeks.

Assay used: immunoSEQ multiplex PCR; TCRdb lists only in-frame clones, some missing. The sample lists about 26,000 clones; approximately 86% were seen once. This clone has only a few counts. Trimming took off 5 bases at V and 5 bases at J, with 18 bases between the two ends. CDR1 is SGHNT and CDR2 is YENEEA in the germline V gene. The CDR3 runs to 16 residues. This clonotype was sampled from a man in his sixties with urothelial cancer. The material sequenced was PBMCs, taken around atezolizumab (anti-PD-L1) treatment. The chain employs TRBV11-3 and TRBJ2-2; perhaps TRBD2 as D (5 bases). This chain's CDR3 is CASSTTGSRETGELFF. CDR3 bases: TGTGCCAGCAGCACCACCGGGTCCCGGGAAACCGGGGAGCTGTTTTTT.